This TCR beta chain appears in the sequencing data of a study of cytomegalovirus exposure and HLA in healthy donors. Study in general: An early data release held tens of millions of unique TCRs from HLA-typed donors.

Turning to this clone: Its antigen remains unidentified.

PCR amplification relied on 60 Vbeta primers (plus 13 Jbeta primers). Using immunoSEQ multiplex PCR, the repertoire was profiled, and TCRdb retains in-frame clones only, with some absent. This sample's clone table lists around 150,000 clones. This CDR3 region has 17 residues. V was clipped by 4 bases and J by 3 bases, with 17 bases between them. Germline V lookup: CDR1 SGHRS, CDR2 YFSETQ. Findings of the study overall: In an earlier analysis, most TCR beta V segments were productive about 90% or about 30% of the time.

V usage is TRBV5-1 and J usage is TRBJ2-6; D is perhaps TRBD2 (5 bases). The TCR was taken from a woman aged 55-70 years in good health and CMV-seronegative. Sequencing was performed on PBMCs. The CDR3 nucleotides read TGCGCCAGCAGCCAGGACCTCTTTGCGGGTGGGGCCAACGTCCTGACTTTC. It specifies CASSQDLFAGGANVLTF.